This is a list of T cell receptor beta chains from one sample in a study of blood T cell repertoires in COVID-19. Method: immunoSEQ multiplex PCR; TCRdb's copy keeps in-frame clones and lacks some. This table has around 130,000 clones, approximately 81% appearing once. The sequenced sample was peripheral blood. These receptors were obtained from a man in his 60s with acute or convalescent COVID-19. The CDR3 runs from the conserved cysteine through the conserved F or W. The D gene is left open where the match is weak. Not all rows give a size; the values are once, few, many and, for expanded clones, a class.

>TRBJ2-3|TRBV28|TRBD1|-
TGTGCCACCGCGACCGGGACAGGCACAGATACGCAGTATTTT
CATATGTGTDTQYF
>TRBJ2-7|TRBV3-1/TRBV3-2|TRBD2|-
TGTGCCAGCAGCCAAGACAAGCGGGGAAAGTCCTACGAGCAGTACTTC
CASSQDKRGKSYEQYF
>TRBJ2-2|TRBV7-3|TRBD1|once
TGTGCCAGCAGCTTAGGGACAGAGGGCGGGGAGCTGTTTTTT
CASSLGTEGGELFF
>TRBJ1-5|TRBV30|TRBD1|-
TGTGCCTGGAGTGACAGGGGGTTCAGCCAGCCCCAGCATTTT
CAWSDRGFSQPQHF
>TRBJ1-2|TRBV3-1/TRBV3-2|TRBD1|-
TGTGCCAGCAGCCAAGGAGGGGGCTCTGGCTACACCTTC
CASSQGGGSGYTF
>TRBJ2-4|TRBV28|-|-
TGTGCCAGCAGTTCGTATCTAGCCAAAAACATTCAGTACTTC
CASSSYLAKNIQYF
>TRBJ2-7|TRBV6-2/TRBV6-3|TRBD2|-
TGTGCCAGCAGTTCCCATGGGGGGGACGAGCAGTACTTC
CASSSHGGDEQYF
>TRBJ2-6|TRBV7-9|-|-
TGTGCCAGCAGCGGCGATGGACAGCTAGGTTTCTCTGGGGCCAACGTCCTGACTTTC
CASSGDGQLGFSGANVLTF
>TRBJ2-7|TRBV6-2/TRBV6-3|TRBD1|-
TGTGCCAGCAGTCAAACCGGGACAGGGCCATCCGAGCAGTACTTC
CASSQTGTGPSEQYF
>TRBJ1-2|TRBV5-8|-|-
TGTGCCAGCAGGCAGTTCGGGGTTAACTATGGCTACACCTTC
CASRQFGVNYGYTF
>TRBJ1-1|TRBV7-8|-|few
TGTGCCAGCAGCTTGGAGGTCGACACTGAAGCTTTCTTT
CASSLEVDTEAFF
>TRBJ1-1|TRBV15|-|-
TGTGCCACCAGCATCCCCTCTGACACTGAAGCTTTCTTT
CATSIPSDTEAFF
>TRBJ2-7|TRBV28|-|once
TGTGCCACCACGGGAGTGGCCTACGAGCAGTACTTC
CATTGVAYEQYF
>TRBJ2-1|TRBV7-2|-|-
TGTGCCAGCAGCCCCCGCCAACTGGGGGGAGGAACCTACAATGAGCAGTTCTTC
CASSPRQLGGGTYNEQFF
>TRBJ1-5|TRBV29-1|-|few
TGCAGCGTTGGAGCGTCCAATCAGCCCCAGCATTTT
CSVGASNQPQHF
>TRBJ1-6|TRBV28|-|-
TGTGCCAGCAGCCAAACACCGCGAGGGTCACCCCTCCACTTT
CASSQTPRGSPLHF
>TRBJ1-6|TRBV19|-|-
TGTGCCAGTAGTACAATTTGGGGGCAATCCTATAATTCACCCCTCCACTTT
CASSTIWGQSYNSPLHF
>TRBJ1-1|TRBV15|-|-
TGTGCCACCAGCAGAGTATCGGACACTGAAGCTTTCTTT
CATSRVSDTEAFF
>TRBJ2-7|TRBV19|-|-
TGTGCCAGTAGTATAAGTCAGGCTGGGGAGCAGTACTTC
CASSISQAGEQYF
>TRBJ2-7|TRBV21-1|-|-
TGTGCCAGCAGCTCCTGGCCAGGGGGTTACGAGCAGTACTTC
CASSSWPGGYEQYF
>TRBJ1-5|TRBV6-5|-|-
TGTGCCAGCAGGGGAGGGACCAATCAGCCCCAGCATTTT
CASRGGTNQPQHF
>TRBJ2-2|TRBV6-5|TRBD2|-
TGTGCCAGCAGTCCCGGGACTACAAAAACCGGGGAGCTGTTTTTT
CASSPGTTKTGELFF
>TRBJ1-1|TRBV7-8|-|-
TGTGCCAGCAGCTCCTCTTGGGGGGTTGAAGCTTTCTTT
CASSSSWGVEAFF
>TRBJ2-2|TRBV24-1|-|-
TGTGCCACCAGTGATTTAGACAGCAAAGGAACCGGGGAGCTGTTTTTT
CATSDLDSKGTGELFF
>TRBJ2-5|TRBV7-9|TRBD1|-
TGTGCCAGCAGACAGACAGGGGAAGAGACCCAGTACTTC
CASRQTGEETQYF
>TRBJ2-7|TRBV3-1/TRBV3-2|-|-
TGTGCCAGCAGCCCCTCGGGAGTGGACGAGCAGTACTTC
CASSPSGVDEQYF
>TRBJ2-3|TRBV28|TRBD2|-
TGTGCCAGCAGTTCCCCGCAGCGGGAGGTCCTGGATACGCAGTATTTT
CASSSPQREVLDTQYF